The clone carrying this T cell receptor (beta chain) came up many times. RNA transcripts gave rise to amplified TCR beta CDR3 regions. During a first-round RT-PCR of the TCR CDR3, the HTBI primer set was used. TCRdb itself ran the multiplex PCR reads through MiXCR, one entry per CDR3 protein. The repertoire holds about 530,000 distinct CDR3 sequences, with 15% to 20% as singletons. This entry comes from a study of T cells in Graves' hyperthyroidism and ophthalmopathy. A Clinical Activity Score of at least 3, a NOSPECS grade of at least 4 and a duration under 3 months were recorded in the ophthalmopathy patients. Exclusion criteria comprised uncontrolled infection, other autoimmune disease, pregnancy or lactation. Clinical symptoms, serum thyroxine, TRAb, thyroid ultrasound and orbital computed tomography established diagnosis. This CDR3 contains 14 residues. V was clipped by 6 bases and J by 4 bases, with 15 bases between them. Per the germline V gene, CDR1 is WSHSY and CDR2 is SAAADI.

The sample was blood. This receptor was identified in a woman younger than 30 with Graves' ophthalmopathy. J is TRBJ2-5 and V is TRBV10-2; the D gene is possibly TRBD1 (5 bases). The CDR3 coding sequence is TGCGCCAGCAGGGTTGGACACCAAAGAGAGACCCAGTACTTC. This translates into CASRVGHQRETQYF.